The entry below gives a single TCR beta chain sequence along with its context. The data originate from a study of T cells in Graves' hyperthyroidism and ophthalmopathy. Hyperthyroidism of Graves' type that showed no ophthalmopathy progression within 18 months was stable. The source of the PBMCs was around 9 ml of fresh peripheral blood. Researchers took RNA transcripts and amplified the TCR beta CDR3 regions from them. TCR CDR3 regions were first amplified by RT-PCR with HTBI primers. MiXCR, run by TCRdb on the multiplex PCR reads, gives a single entry per CDR3 protein. Among 460,000 or so distinct CDR3 sequences listed, 13% to 15% were seen once. This clonotype was sampled from a woman aged 18-29 years with Graves' hyperthyroidism. The specimen sequenced was blood.

Here the CDR3 reads CASQDRVNSPLHF. The CDR3 nucleotides read TGTGCCAGCCAAGACCGAGTTAATTCACCCCTCCACTTT. The chain is built from TRBV12-3 or TRBV12-4 and TRBJ1-6; D remains unclear. The CDR3 has 13 residues. The V gene lost 8 bases and the J gene lost 6 bases, with 11 bases spanning the gap.